The 3 T cell receptor beta chains reported below all come from one sample, sequenced in a study of shared clonotypes between healthy human individuals. The table came from immunoSEQ multiplex PCR; TCRdb's copy has only in-frame clones and leaves some out. The sample carries about 2 million clones, approximately 94% recorded once. Naive CD8 populations comprised CD45RO-negative cells positively selected for CCR7, excluding terminally differentiated effector memory CD45RA+ cells. Sequences were obtained from naive CD8+ T cells sorted from blood. All receptors derive from a man aged 18 to 30 in good health.

The gene calls are TRBV5-1 and TRBJ2-2; D is uncertain. The germline CDR1 and CDR2 sequences are SGHRS and YFSETQ. Trimming left V 7 bases short and J 2 bases short, with 6 bases between. This CDR3 contains 12 residues. The CDR3 loop reads CASHKNTGELFF. The CDR3 region has the DNA TGCGCCAGCCATAAAAACACCGGGGAGCTGTTTTTT.

This chain links TRBV5-4 with TRBJ2-3, with no clear D. The length of the CDR3 is 12 residues. CDR1 SGHNT and CDR2 YYREEE come from the germline V gene (reference sequence). V dropped 4 bases and J dropped 2 bases, with 5 bases sitting between them. This CDR3 reads CASSRLTDTQYF. CDR3 sequence (DNA): TGTGCCAGCAGCCGACTCACAGATACGCAGTATTTT. The entire variable domain, with the rest obtained from reference TRBV5-4 and TRBJ2-3, is as follows: ETGVTQSPTHLIKTRGQQVTLRCSSQSGHNTVSWYQQALGQGPQFIFQYYREEENGRGNFPPRFSGLQFPNYSSELNVNALELDDSALYLCASSRLTDTQYFGPGTRLTVL.

This chain connects TRBV7-9 to TRBJ2-1, with D maybe TRBD1 (6 bases). Trimming shortened V by 3 bases and J by 8 bases, and 14 bases separated the two germline ends. The CDR3 is 14 residues long. From germline, CDR1 is SEHNR and CDR2 FQNEAQ (reference sequence). CDR3 nucleotide sequence: TGTGCCAGCAGCTTTTGGTCAGGGGACGATGAGCAGTTCTTC. It encodes CASSFWSGDDEQFF.